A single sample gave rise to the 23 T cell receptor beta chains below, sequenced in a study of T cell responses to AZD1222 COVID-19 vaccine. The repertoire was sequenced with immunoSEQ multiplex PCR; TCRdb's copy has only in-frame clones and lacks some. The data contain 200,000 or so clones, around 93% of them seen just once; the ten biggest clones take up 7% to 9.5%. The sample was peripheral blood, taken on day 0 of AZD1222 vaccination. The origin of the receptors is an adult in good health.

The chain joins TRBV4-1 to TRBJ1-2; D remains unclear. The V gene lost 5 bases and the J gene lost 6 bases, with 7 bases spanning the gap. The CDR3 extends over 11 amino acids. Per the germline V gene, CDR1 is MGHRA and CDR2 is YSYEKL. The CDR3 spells CASSDLNGYTF. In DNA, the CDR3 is TGCGCCAGCAGCGATTTAAATGGCTACACCTTC.

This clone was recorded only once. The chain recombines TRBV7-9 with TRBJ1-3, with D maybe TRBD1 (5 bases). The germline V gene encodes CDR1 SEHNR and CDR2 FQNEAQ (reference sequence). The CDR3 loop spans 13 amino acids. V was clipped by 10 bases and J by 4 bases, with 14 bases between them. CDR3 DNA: TGTGCCACCCCCGAGGGGCCCGGAAACACCATATATTTT. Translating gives CATPEGPGNTIYF.

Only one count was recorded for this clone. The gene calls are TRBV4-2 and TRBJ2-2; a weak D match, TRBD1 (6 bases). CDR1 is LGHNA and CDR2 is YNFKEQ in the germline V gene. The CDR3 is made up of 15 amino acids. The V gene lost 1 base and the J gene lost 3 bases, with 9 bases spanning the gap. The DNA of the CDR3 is TGTGCCAGCAGCCAAGGGTCAGGGGACACCGGGGAGCTGTTTTTT. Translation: CASSQGSGDTGELFF.

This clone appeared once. CDR3 nucleotide sequence: TGTGCCAGCAGCTTAGACCTAACAGTATACAATGAGCAGTTCTTC. It codes for CASSLDLTVYNEQFF. The rearrangement joins TRBV7-3 to TRBJ2-1, with no clear D. This CDR3 contains 15 residues. With 2 bases removed from V and 4 bases from J, the gap between germline ends came to 12 bases. CDR1 is SGHTA, CDR2 FQGTGA, per germline.

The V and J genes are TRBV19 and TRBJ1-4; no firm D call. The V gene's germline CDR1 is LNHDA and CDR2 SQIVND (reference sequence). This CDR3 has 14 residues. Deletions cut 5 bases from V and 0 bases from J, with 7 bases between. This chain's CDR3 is CASSQTTTNEKLFF. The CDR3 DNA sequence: TGTGCCAGTAGTCAAACAACAACTAATGAAAAACTGTTTTTT. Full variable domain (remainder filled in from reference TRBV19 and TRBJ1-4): DGGITQSPKYLFRKEGQNVTLSCEQNLNHDAMYWYRQDPGQGLRLIYYSQIVNDFQKGDIAEGYSVSREKKESFPLTVTSAQKNPTAFYLCASSQTTTNEKLFFGSGTQLSVL.

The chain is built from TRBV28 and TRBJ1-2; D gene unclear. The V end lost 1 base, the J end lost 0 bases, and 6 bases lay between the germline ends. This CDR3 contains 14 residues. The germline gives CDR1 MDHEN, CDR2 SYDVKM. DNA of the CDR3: TGTGCCAGCAGTTTATTTCGGGCTAACTATGGCTACACCTTC. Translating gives CASSLFRANYGYTF.

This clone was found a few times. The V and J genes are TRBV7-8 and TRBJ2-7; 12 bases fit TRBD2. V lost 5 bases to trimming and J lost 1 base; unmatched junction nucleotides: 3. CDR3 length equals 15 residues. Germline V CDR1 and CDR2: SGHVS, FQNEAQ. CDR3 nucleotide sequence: TGTGCCAGCAGCCCCCTAGCGGGGGGGTCCTACGAGCAGTACTTC. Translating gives CASSPLAGGSYEQYF.

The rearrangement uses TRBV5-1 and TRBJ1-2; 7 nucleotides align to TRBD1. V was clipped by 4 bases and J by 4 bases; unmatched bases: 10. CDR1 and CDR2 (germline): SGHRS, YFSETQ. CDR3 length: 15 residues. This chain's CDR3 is CASSPGGVRGYGYTF. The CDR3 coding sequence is TGCGCCAGCAGCCCAGGGGGGGTGCGGGGCTATGGCTACACCTTC.

The DNA of the CDR3 is TGTGCCAGCAGCTCCGGGACTAGCGTCTACAATGAGCAGTTCTTC. Residues: CASSSGTSVYNEQFF. The rearrangement links TRBV7-3 to TRBJ2-1, with TRBD2 identical over 10 bases. Germline V gene sequence: CDR1 SGHTA, CDR2 FQGTGA. The CDR3 loop spans 15 amino acids. The trim removed 4 bases at V and 3 bases at J, leaving 3 bases unmatched. Looking up the rest from reference TRBV7-3 and TRBJ2-1 gives the full variable domain: GAGVSQTPSNKVTEKGKYVELRCDPISGHTALYWYRQSLGQGPEFLIYFQGTGAADDSGLPNDRFFAVRPEGSVSTLKIQRTERGDSAVYLCASSSGTSVYNEQFFGPGTRLTVL.

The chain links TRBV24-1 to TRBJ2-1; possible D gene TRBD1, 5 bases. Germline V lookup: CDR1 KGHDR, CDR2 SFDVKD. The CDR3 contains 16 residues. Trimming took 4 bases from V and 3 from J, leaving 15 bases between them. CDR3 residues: CATSEERWGNYNEQFF. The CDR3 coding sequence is TGTGCCACCAGTGAGGAGAGATGGGGCAACTACAATGAGCAGTTCTTC.

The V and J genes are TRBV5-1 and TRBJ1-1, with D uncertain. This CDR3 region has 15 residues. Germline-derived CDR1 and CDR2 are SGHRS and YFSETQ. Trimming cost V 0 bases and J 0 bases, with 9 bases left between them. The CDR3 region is CASSLGGPMNTEAFF. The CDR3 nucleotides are TGCGCCAGCAGCTTGGGAGGGCCCATGAACACTGAAGCTTTCTTT.

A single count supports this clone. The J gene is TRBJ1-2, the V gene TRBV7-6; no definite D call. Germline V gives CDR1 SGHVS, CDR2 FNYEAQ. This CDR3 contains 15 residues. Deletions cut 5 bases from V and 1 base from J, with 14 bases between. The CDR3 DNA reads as TGTGCCAGCAGCCCAACCCGAAAACTTAACTATGGCTACACCTTC. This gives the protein CASSPTRKLNYGYTF.

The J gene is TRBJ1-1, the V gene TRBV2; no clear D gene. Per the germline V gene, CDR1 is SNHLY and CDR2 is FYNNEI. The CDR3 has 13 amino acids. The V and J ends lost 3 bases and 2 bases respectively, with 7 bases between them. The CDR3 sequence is CASSEVRNTEAFF. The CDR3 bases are TGTGCCAGCAGTGAGGTCCGTAACACTGAAGCTTTCTTT.

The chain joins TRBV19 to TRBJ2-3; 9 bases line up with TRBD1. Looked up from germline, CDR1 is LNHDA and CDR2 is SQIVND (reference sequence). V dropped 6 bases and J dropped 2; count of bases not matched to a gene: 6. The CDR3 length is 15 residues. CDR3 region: CASRFRDRVTDTQYF. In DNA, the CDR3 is TGTGCCAGTAGGTTCCGGGACAGGGTCACAGATACGCAGTATTTT.

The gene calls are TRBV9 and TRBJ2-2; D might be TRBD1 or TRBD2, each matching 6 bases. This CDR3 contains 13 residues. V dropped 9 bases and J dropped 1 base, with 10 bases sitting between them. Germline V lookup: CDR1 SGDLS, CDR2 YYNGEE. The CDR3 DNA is TGTGCCACCAGGGGAGGGAACACCGGGGAGCTGTTTTTT. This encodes CATRGGNTGELFF.

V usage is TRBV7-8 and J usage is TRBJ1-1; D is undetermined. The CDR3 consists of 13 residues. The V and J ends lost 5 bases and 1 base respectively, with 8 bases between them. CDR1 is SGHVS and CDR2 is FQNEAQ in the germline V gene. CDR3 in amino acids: CASSARQNTEAFF. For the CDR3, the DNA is TGTGCCAGCAGCGCCCGACAGAACACTGAAGCTTTCTTT.

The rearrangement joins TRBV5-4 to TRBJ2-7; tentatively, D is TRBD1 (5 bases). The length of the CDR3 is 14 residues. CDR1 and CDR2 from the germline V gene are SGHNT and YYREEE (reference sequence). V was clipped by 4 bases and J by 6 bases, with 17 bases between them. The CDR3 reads CASSTESQGVEQYF. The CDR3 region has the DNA TGTGCCAGCAGCACCGAGAGTCAAGGGGTCGAGCAGTACTTC.

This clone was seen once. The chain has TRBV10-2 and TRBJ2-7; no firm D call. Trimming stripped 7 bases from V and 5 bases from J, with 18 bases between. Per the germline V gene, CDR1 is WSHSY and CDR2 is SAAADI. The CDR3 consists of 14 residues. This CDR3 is CASTGRQLGHEQYF. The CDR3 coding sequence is TGCGCCAGCACCGGGCGGCAGCTAGGCCACGAGCAGTACTTC.

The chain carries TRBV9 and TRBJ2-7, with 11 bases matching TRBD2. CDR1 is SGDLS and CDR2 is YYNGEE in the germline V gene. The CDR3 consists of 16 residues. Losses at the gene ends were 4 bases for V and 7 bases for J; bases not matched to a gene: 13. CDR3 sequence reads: CASSIGLAGGPKEQYF. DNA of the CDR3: TGTGCCAGCAGCATTGGCTTAGCGGGAGGGCCAAAAGAGCAGTACTTC.

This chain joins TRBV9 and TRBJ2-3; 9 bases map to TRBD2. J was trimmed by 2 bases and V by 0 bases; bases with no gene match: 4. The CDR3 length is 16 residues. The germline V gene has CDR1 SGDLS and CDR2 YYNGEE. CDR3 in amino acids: CASSVDIAGDTDTQYF. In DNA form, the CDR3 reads TGTGCCAGCAGCGTAGACATAGCGGGGGACACAGATACGCAGTATTTT.

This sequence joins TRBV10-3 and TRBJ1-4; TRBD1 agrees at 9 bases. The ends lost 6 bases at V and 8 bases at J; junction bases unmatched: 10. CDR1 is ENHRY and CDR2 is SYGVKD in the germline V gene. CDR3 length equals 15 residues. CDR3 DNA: TGTGCCATCAGACCCGACAGGGGGGATCGCGAAAAACTGTTTTTT. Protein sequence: CAIRPDRGDREKLFF.

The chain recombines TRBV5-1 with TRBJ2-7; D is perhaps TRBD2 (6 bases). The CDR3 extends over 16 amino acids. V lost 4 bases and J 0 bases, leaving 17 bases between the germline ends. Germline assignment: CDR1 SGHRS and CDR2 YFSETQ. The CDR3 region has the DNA TGCGCCAGCAGCCCGGAGGGCCAGCGGTACTCCTACGAGCAGTACTTC. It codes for CASSPEGQRYSYEQYF.

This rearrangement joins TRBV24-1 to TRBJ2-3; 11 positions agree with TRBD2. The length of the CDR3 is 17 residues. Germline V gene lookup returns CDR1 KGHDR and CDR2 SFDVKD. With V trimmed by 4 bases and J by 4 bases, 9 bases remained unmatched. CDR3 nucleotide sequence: TGTGCCACCAGTGACCCGACTAGCGGGACTGGTGCAGATACGCAGTATTTT. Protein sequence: CATSDPTSGTGADTQYF.